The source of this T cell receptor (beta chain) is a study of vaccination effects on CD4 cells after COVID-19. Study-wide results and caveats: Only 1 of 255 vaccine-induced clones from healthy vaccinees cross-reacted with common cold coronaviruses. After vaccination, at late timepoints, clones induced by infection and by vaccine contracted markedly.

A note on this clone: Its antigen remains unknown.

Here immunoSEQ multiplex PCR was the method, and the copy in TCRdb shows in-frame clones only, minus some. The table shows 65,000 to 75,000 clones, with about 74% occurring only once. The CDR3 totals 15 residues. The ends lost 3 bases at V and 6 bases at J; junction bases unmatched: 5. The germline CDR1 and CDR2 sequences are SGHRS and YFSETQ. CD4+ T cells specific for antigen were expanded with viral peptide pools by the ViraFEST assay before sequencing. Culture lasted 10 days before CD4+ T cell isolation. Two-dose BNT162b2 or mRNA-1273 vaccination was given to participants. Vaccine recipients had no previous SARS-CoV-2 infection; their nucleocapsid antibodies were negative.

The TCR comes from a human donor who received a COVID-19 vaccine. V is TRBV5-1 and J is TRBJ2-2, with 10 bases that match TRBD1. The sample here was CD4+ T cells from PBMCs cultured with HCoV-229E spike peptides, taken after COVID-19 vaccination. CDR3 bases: TGCGCCAGCAGCTCTGACAGGGGGCTCTCCGGGGAGCTGTTTTTT. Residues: CASSSDRGLSGELFF.